Listed below are T cell receptor beta chains from one sample, sequenced in a study of early stage breast cancer tumors. Clones were sequenced by immunoSEQ multiplex PCR, and TCRdb holds only the in-frame ones, with some missing. The sample shows over 5,500 clones, 50% to 75% of them seen only once. Material for sequencing was normal breast tissue next to the tumor. Receptor source: a person aged 50-59 years with breast cancer. Each CDR3 is given with its conserved first and last residue. Each record gives: V gene, CDR3 protein.

TRBV2	CASSESLETQYF
TRBV27	CASSFGTGPSHEQYF
TRBV6-1	CASSEFQREGIDEQYF
TRBV2	CASSEGSAGYEQYF
TRBV5-5	CASSLAGGVETQYF
TRBV27	CASSSTTSTDTQYF
TRBV10-3	CAITRTGEGTEAFF
TRBV5-1	CASSLGGLDNEQFF
TRBV16	CASSRLPEADGYTF
TRBV7-2	CASSPGLANGELFF
TRBV7-8	CASTHLARGDTF
TRBV4-3	CASSQEIGAYNEQFF
TRBV19	CASSISGTGGAETQYF
TRBV19	CASSIWGSEELFF
TRBV2	CASSARTRGGETQYF
TRBV11-2	CASSRDRVSGELFF
TRBV9	CASSPGTANEQFF
TRBV28	CASKGTSGRGISYNEQFF
TRBV19	CASSKAGGTGELFF
TRBV7-3	CASSRGYQETQYF
TRBV7-3	CASGGRAGGYGGNEQFF
TRBV14	CASSQGGSRTDTQYF
TRBV20-1	CSASLETQYF
TRBV28	CASSLAGKNTEAFF
TRBV18	CASGSGAADTQYF
TRBV2	CASSESARGNTEASF
TRBV15	CATKLGSNTGELFF
TRBV5-1	CASSLVASGSGGTDTQYF
TRBV7-9	CASSVAWGSSYEQYF
TRBV6-5	CASSPTGNTEAFF
TRBV5-5	CASSLELGDSTGNTIYF
TRBV5-1	CASSLGGTSFSSTDTQYF
TRBV7-2	CASTPDRGFGKQYF
TRBV5-1	CASSLFSDRNEQFF
TRBV2	CASSEADYGYTF
TRBV30	CAWSRLGYEQYF
TRBV5-6	CASSLSASSNEQFF
TRBV14	CASSQLAGEFQNEQFF
TRBV5-5	CASSVSSYEQYF
TRBV7-2	CASSLEGGYEQYF
TRBV4-1	CASSQNPGTSEGTQYF
TRBV6-1	CASSSGTTFTDTQYF
TRBV11-1	CASSRNGGVSPQGTQYF
TRBV5-1	CASSATSLEGEQFF
TRBV5-6	CASSPGSAATNEKLFF
TRBV30	CAWSPRHLHNEQFF
TRBV19	CASSITFGSTQYF
TRBV10-3	CAISLTGSTYEQYF
TRBV11-3	CASSLASSGSTDTQYF
TRBV7-2	CASSLVAGEQFF
TRBV4-1	CASSPSGNEQFF
TRBV29-1	CSVVTSGGYEQYF
TRBV7-2	CASSFGSSNQPQHF
TRBV9	CASSVDGGADAYEQYF